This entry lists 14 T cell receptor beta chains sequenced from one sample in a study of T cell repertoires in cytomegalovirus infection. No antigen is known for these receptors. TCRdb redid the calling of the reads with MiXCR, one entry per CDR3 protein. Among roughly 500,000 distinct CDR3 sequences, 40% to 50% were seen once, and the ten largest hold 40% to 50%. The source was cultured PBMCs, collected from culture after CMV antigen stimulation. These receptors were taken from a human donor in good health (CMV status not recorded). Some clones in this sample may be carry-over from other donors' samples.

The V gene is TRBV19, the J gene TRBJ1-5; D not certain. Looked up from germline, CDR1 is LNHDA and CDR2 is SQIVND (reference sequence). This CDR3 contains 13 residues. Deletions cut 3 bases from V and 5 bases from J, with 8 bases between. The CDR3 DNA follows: TGTGCCAGTAGTATGAGTCTCGATCAGCCCCAGCATTTT. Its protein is CASSMSLDQPQHF.

CDR3 in DNA: TGTGCATCAGAGGAGGGGCATAATTCACCCCTCCACTTT. This translates into CASEEGHNSPLHF. The gene calls are TRBV10-3 and TRBJ1-6; TRBD1 is a possible D gene (5 bases). The germline CDR1 and CDR2 sequences are ENHRY and SYGVKD. This CDR3 has 13 amino acids.

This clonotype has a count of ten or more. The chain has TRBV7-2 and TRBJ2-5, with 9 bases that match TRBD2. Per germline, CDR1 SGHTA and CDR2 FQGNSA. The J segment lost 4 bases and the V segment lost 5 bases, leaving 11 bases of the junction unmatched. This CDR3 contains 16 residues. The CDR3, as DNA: TGTGCCAGCAGCCCCCATAGCGGGAGACGGGGAGAGACCCAGTACTTC. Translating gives CASSPHSGRRGETQYF.

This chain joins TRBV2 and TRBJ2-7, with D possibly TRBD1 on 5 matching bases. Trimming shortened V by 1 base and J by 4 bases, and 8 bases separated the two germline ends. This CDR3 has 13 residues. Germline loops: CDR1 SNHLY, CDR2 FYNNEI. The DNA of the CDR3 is TGTGCCAGCAGTGAAGGGACACAGTACGAGCAGTACTTC. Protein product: CASSEGTQYEQYF.

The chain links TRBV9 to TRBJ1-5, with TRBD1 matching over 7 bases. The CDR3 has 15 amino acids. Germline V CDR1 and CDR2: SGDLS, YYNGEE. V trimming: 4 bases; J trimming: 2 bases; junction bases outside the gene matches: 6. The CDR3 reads CASSYNRGGNQPQHF. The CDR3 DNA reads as TGTGCCAGCAGCTACAACAGGGGAGGCAATCAGCCCCAGCATTTT.

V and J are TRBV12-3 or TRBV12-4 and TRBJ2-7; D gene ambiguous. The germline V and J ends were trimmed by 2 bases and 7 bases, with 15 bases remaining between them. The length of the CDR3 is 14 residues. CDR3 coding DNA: TGTGCCAGCAGTTTATCGCCCCGCGGCGCGGAGCAGTACTTC. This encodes CASSLSPRGAEQYF.

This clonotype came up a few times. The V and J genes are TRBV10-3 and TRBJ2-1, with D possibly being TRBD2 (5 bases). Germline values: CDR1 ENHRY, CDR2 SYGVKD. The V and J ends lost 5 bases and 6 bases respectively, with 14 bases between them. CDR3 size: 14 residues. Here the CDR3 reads CAISPAPGTNEQFF. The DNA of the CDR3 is TGTGCCATCAGTCCAGCCCCGGGAACCAATGAGCAGTTCTTC.

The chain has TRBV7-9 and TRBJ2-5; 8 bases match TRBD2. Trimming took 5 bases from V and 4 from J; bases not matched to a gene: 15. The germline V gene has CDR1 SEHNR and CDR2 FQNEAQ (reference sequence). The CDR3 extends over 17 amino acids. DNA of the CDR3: TGTGCCAGCAGCCGAACTAGAAGCGGGAGAAGAATAGAGACCCAGTACTTC. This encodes CASSRTRSGRRIETQYF.

CDR3 bases: TGTGCCAGCAGCTTAGTGGTTAGACGCCTCCTAGACGAGCAGTACTTC. Encoded protein: CASSLVVRRLLDEQYF. The rearrangement links TRBV7-2 to TRBJ2-7; D is ambiguous. The CDR3 sequence is 16 residues long. Trimming removed 1 base from V and 5 bases from J, with 18 bases in between. The germline CDR1 and CDR2 sequences are SGHTA and FQGNSA.

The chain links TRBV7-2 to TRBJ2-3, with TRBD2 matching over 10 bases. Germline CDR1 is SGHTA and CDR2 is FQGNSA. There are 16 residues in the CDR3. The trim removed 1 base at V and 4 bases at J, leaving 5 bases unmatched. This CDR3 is CASSLGAGGPADTQYF. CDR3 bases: TGTGCCAGCAGCTTAGGAGCGGGAGGGCCAGCAGATACGCAGTATTTT.

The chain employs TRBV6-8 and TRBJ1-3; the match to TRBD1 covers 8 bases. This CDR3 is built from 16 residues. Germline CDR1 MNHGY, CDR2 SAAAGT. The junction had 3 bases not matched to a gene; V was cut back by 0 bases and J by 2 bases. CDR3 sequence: CASSYSDRVPGNTIYF. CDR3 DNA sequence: TGTGCCAGCAGTTACTCGGACAGGGTTCCTGGAAACACCATATATTTT.

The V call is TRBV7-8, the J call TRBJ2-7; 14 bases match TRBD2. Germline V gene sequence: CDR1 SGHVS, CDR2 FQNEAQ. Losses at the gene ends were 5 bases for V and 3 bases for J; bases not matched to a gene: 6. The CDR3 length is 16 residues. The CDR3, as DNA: TGTGCCAGCAGCCCAGGACTAGCGGGAGGATTCTACGAGCAGTACTTC. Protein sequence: CASSPGLAGGFYEQYF.

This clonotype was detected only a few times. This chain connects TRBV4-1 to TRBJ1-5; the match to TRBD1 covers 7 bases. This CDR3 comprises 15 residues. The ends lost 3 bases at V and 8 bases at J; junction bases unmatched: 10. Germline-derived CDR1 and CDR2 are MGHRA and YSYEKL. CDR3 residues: CASSQSRTGLEPQHF. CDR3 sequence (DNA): TGCGCCAGCAGCCAGTCAAGGACAGGTCTGGAGCCCCAGCATTTT.

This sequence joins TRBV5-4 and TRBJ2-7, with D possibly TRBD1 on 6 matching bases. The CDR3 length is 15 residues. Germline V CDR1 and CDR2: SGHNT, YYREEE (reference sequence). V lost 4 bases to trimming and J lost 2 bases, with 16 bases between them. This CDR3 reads CASSQPGTQAYEQYF. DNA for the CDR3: TGTGCCAGCAGCCAACCCGGGACACAAGCCTACGAGCAGTACTTC.